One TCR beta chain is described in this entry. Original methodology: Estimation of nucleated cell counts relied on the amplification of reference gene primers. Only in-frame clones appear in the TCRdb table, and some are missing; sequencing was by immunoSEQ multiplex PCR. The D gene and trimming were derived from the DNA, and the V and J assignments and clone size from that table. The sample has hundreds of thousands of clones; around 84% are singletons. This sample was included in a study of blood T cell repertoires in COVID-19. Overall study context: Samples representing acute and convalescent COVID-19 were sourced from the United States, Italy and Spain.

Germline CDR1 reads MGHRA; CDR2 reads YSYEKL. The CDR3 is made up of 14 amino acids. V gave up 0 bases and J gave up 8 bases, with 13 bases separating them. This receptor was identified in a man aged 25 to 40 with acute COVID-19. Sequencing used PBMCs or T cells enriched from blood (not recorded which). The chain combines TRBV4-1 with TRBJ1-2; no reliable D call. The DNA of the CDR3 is TGCGCCAGCAGCCAAGAAAGGCAGGCCTGGGGCTACACCTTC. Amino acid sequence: CASSQERQAWGYTF.